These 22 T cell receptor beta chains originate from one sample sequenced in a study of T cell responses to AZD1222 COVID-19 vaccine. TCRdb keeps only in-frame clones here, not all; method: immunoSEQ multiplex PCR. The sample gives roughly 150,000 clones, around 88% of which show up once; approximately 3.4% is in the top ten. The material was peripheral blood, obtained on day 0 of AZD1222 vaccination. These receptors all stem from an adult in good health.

The CDR3 sequence is CASGRGHEETQYF. The CDR3 DNA reads as TGTGCCAGCGGGAGGGGGCATGAAGAGACCCAGTACTTC. The rearrangement uses TRBV9 and TRBJ2-5; either TRBD1 or TRBD2 may supply D (7 bases each). Germline-derived CDR1 and CDR2 are SGDLS and YYNGEE. CDR3 length: 13 amino acids. Trimming cost V 7 bases and J 3 bases, with 13 bases left between them.

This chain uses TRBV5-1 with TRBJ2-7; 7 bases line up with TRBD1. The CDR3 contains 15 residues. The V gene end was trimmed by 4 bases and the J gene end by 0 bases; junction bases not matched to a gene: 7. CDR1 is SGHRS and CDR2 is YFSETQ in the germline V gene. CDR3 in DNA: TGCGCCAGCAGCCGAACAGGGGATAGCTCCTACGAGCAGTACTTC. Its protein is CASSRTGDSSYEQYF.

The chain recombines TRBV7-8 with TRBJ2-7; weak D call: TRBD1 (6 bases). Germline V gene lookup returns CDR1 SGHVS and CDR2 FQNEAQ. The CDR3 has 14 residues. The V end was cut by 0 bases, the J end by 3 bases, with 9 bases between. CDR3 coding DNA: TGTGCCAGCAGCTTAGCACAGGGAAACTACGAGCAGTACTTC. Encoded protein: CASSLAQGNYEQYF. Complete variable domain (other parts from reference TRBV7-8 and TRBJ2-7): GAGVSQSPRYKVAKRGQDVALRCDPISGHVSLFWYQQALGQGPEFLTYFQNEAQLDKSGLPSDRFFAERPEGSVSTLKIQRTQQEDSAVYLCASSLAQGNYEQYFGPGTRLTVT.

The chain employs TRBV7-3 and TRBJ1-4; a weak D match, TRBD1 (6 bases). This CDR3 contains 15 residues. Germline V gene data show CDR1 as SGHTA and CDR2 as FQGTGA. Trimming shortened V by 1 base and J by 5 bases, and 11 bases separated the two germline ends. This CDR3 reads CASSLNGGSNEKLFF. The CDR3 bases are TGTGCCAGCAGCTTAAACGGGGGCTCGAATGAAAAACTGTTTTTT.

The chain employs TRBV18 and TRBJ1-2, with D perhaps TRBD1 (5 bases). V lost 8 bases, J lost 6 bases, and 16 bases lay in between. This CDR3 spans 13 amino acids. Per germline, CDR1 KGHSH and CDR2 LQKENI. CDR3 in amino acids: CASTGQETDGYTF. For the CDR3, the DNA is TGTGCCAGCACAGGACAAGAGACTGATGGCTACACCTTC.

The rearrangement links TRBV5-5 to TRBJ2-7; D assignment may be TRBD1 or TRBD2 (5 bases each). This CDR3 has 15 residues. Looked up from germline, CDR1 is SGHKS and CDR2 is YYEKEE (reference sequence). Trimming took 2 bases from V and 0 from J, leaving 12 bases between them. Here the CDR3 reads CASSFGTANSYEQYF. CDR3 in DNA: TGTGCCAGCAGCTTCGGGACGGCTAACTCCTACGAGCAGTACTTC.

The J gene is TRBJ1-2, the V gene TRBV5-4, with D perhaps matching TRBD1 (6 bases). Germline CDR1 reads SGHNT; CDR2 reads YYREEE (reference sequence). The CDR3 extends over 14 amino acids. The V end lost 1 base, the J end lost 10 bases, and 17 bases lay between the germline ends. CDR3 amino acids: CASSLMLSGGTYTF. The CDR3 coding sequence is TGTGCCAGCAGCTTGATGTTATCGGGGGGCACCTACACCTTC. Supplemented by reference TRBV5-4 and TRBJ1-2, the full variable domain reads ETGVTQSPTHLIKTRGQQVTLRCSSQSGHNTVSWYQQALGQGPQFIFQYYREEENGRGNFPPRFSGLQFPNYSSELNVNALELDDSALYLCASSLMLSGGTYTFGSGTRLTVV.

CDR3 loop: CASSLETFTYEQYF. For the CDR3, the DNA is TGTGCCAGCAGCTTAGAGACATTCACCTACGAGCAGTACTTC. This rearrangement joins TRBV11-2 to TRBJ2-7; no reliable D call. The CDR3 runs 14 residues. Trimming removed 0 bases at V and 2 bases at J, with 8 bases between. Germline V CDR1 and CDR2: SGHAT, FQNNGV.

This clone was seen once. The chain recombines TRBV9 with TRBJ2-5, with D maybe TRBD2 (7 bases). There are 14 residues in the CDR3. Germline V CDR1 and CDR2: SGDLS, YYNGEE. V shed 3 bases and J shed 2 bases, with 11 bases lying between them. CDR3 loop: CASSEGGTQETQYF. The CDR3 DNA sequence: TGTGCCAGCAGCGAGGGGGGGACTCAAGAGACCCAGTACTTC.

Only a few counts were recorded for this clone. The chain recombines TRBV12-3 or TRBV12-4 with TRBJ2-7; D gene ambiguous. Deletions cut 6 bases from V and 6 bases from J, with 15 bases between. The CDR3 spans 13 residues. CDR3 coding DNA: TGTGCCAGCAGCCGCGCCACGGGCCGCGAGCAGTACTTC. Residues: CASSRATGREQYF.

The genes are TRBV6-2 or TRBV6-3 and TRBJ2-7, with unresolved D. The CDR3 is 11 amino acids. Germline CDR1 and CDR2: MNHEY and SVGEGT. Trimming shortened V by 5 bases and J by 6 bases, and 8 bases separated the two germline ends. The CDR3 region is CASSPLAEQYF. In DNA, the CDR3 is TGTGCCAGCAGTCCCTTGGCCGAGCAGTACTTC.

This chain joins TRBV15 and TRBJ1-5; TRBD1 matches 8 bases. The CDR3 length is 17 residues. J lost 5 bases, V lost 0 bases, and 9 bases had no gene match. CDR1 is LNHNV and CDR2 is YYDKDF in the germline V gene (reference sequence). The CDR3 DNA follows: TGTGCCACCAGCAGAGATAAGGAAGAGACAGGGGATCAGCCCCAGCATTTT. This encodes CATSRDKEETGDQPQHF.

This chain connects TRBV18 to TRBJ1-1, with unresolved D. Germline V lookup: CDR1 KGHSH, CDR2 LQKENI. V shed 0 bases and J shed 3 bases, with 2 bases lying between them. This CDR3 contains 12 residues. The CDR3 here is CASSPPYTEAFF. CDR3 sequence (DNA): TGTGCCAGCTCACCACCTTACACTGAAGCTTTCTTT.

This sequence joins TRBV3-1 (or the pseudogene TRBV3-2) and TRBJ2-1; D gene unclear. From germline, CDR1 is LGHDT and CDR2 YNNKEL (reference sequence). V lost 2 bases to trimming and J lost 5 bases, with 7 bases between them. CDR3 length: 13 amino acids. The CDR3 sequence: CASSQMENNEQFF. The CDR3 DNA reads TGTGCCAGCAGCCAAATGGAGAACAATGAGCAGTTCTTC.

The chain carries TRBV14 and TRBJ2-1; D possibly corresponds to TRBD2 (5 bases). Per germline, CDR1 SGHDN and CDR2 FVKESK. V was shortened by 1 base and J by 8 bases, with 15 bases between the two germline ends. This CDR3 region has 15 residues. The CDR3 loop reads CASSQALSSWDEQFF. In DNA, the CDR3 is TGTGCCAGCAGCCAAGCTCTTTCTAGCTGGGATGAGCAGTTCTTC.

CDR3 sequence reads: CASSVRQGGETQYF. The CDR3 DNA sequence: TGTGCCAGCAGTGTTAGACAGGGAGGAGAGACCCAGTACTTC. The V and J genes are TRBV27 and TRBJ2-5, with D tentatively TRBD1 (7 bases). This CDR3 has 14 residues. Looked up from germline, CDR1 is MNHEY and CDR2 is SMNVEV (reference sequence). Trimming took 5 bases from V and 4 from J, leaving 14 bases between them.

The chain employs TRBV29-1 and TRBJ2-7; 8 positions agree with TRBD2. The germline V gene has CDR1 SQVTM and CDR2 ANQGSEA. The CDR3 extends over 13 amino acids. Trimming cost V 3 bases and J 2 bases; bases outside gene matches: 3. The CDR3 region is CSVDSGSAYEQYF. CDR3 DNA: TGCAGCGTTGACAGCGGGAGTGCCTACGAGCAGTACTTC.

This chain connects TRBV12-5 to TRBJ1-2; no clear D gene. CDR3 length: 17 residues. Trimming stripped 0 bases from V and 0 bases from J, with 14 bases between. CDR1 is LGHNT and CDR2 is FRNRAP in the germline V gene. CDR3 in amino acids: CASGLVLNSGPNYGYTF. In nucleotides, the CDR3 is TGTGCTAGTGGTTTGGTACTTAATTCAGGACCTAACTATGGCTACACCTTC.

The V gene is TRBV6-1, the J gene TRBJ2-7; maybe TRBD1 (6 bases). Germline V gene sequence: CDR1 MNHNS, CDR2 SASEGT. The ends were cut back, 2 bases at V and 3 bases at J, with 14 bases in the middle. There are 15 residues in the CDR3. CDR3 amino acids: CASSELWDTSYEQYF. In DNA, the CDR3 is TGTGCCAGCAGTGAATTATGGGACACAAGCTACGAGCAGTACTTC.

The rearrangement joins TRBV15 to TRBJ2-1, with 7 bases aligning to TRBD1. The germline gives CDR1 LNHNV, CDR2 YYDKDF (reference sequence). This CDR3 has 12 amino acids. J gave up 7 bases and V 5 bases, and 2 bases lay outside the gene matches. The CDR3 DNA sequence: TGTGCCACCAGCGTACAGGGGAATGAGCAGTTCTTC. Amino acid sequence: CATSVQGNEQFF.

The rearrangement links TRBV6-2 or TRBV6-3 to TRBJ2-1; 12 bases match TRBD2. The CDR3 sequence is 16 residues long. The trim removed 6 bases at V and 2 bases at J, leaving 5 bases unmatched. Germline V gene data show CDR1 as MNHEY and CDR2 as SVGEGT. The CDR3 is CASSRTSGATYNEQFF. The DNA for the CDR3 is TGTGCCAGCAGCAGGACTAGCGGGGCCACCTACAATGAGCAGTTCTTC.

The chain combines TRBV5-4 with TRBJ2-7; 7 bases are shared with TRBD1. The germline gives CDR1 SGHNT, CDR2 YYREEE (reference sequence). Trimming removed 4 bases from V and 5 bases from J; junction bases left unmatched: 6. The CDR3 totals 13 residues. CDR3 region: CASSRDRADEQYF. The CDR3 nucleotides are TGTGCCAGCAGCCGCGACAGGGCGGACGAGCAGTACTTC.